This TCR beta chain was documented in a study of blood T cell dynamics during melanoma immunotherapy. Turning to the study itself: First-line therapy was either pembrolizumab or nivolumab with ipilimumab for metastatic melanoma.

On this clone: Antigen: not known.

The germline V gene encodes CDR1 SEHNR and CDR2 FQNEAQ (reference sequence). Deletions cut 1 base from V and 1 base from J, with 13 bases between. This CDR3 is built from 16 residues. The study, taken as a whole, reports: Clones driving repertoire changes may be melanoma-specific or general immune activation.

The sample's time point: week 3, after first cycle of checkpoint inhibitor. Sampling occurred pretreatment (T0) and at week 3 (W3), after cycle one of checkpoint blockade. Prior systemic cancer therapy, immunosuppressant use and other active malignancies excluded patients. TCRdb's copy holds only in-frame clones and misses some; the assay was immunoSEQ multiplex PCR. This table has 15,000 or so clones, over 90% appearing once. The sample consisted of effector memory CD8+ T cells from blood, taken from a patient treated with checkpoint blockade. The rearrangement joins TRBV7-9 to TRBJ2-5, with D possibly matching TRBD2 (6 bases). This sequence was found in a human donor with melanoma. The CDR3 spells CASSLEKDSGQETQYF. In DNA, the CDR3 is TGTGCCAGCAGCTTAGAAAAGGATAGCGGCCAAGAGACCCAGTACTTC.